This T cell receptor (beta chain) was identified in a study of blood T cell repertoires in COVID-19. In germline, CDR1 is LGHDT, CDR2 YNNKEL (reference sequence). The CDR3 runs 15 residues. Between the trimmed V and J ends, which lost 3 bases and 4 bases, there was a span of 15 bases. Sequencing used immunoSEQ multiplex PCR; TCRdb keeps in-frame clones, though not all of them. The repertoire holds about 170,000 clones, with about 80% as singletons. The chain carries TRBV3-1 (or the pseudogene TRBV3-2) and TRBJ1-2, with a tentative D call TRBD1 (5 bases). The TCR originated in a woman aged 80 or over with acute or convalescent COVID-19. Material: peripheral blood. Here the CDR3 reads CASSQWARQTYGYTF. The CDR3 nucleotides are TGTGCCAGCAGCCAGTGGGCCAGACAGACCTATGGCTACACCTTC.